This TCR beta chain was identified in a study of cytomegalovirus exposure and HLA in healthy donors. Study results and caveats: Researchers reported in a later analysis that a missense DCLRE1C variant was tied to TCR beta V- and J-gene trimming.

PCR amplification relied on 60 Vbeta primers (plus 13 Jbeta primers). Some clones are missing from TCRdb's copy, which holds only in-frame ones; the method was immunoSEQ multiplex PCR. Altogether about 120,000 clones are present, 74% being singletons, with the ten largest covering around 4%. V was trimmed by 5 bases and J by 6 bases, leaving 23 bases between them. The CDR3 totals 16 residues. The germline gives CDR1 LNHDA, CDR2 SQIVND (reference sequence). Note on this clone: Its specificity is unknown.

The receptor was isolated from a man aged 35-49 years in good health and CMV-seropositive. This sequence joins TRBV19 and TRBJ2-7; possible D gene TRBD1, 6 bases. Input material: PBMCs. CDR3 in amino acids: CASSPQDSTKASEQYF. The CDR3 DNA sequence: TGTGCCAGTAGTCCCCAGGACAGCACAAAGGCGTCCGAGCAGTACTTC. Together with reference TRBV19 and TRBJ2-7, the CDR3 gives the full variable domain: DGGITQSPKYLFRKEGQNVTLSCEQNLNHDAMYWYRQDPGQGLRLIYYSQIVNDFQKGDIAEGYSVSREKKESFPLTVTSAQKNPTAFYLCASSPQDSTKASEQYFGPGTRLTVT.